This TCR beta chain came from a study of tumor-infiltrating lymphocytes in primary liver carcinoma. Study context: The patients included men and women who were aged 30 to 69 years.

Unsorted bulk tissue (about 18-32 mg) underwent RNA and DNA co-extraction. No patient had received treatment, and all had chronic HBV infection. TCR beta cDNA was prepared out of around 460 ng total RNA by means of a constant-region primer. Nested multiplex PCR, run for three rounds with slightly modified ARM-PCR, yielded TCR beta libraries. The two initial PCR rounds, ten to eleven cycles each, used TRBV1-TRBV30 forward and C-beta reverse primers. MiXCR was run by TCRdb on the multiplex PCR reads, yielding one entry per CDR3 protein. The sample yields about 96,000 distinct CDR3 sequences, 68% seen once. Study-wide results and caveats: A significantly higher top-250-clone fraction was recorded for tumors than for blood (p = 0.039).

CDR1 and CDR2 (germline): SGHDN, FVKESK. CDR3 length: 13 amino acids. The germline V and J ends were trimmed by 0 bases and 8 bases, with 11 bases remaining between them. Note on this clonotype: Its specificity is not known. A much larger clone is a single base away; this may be a read error.

The J gene is TRBJ2-7, the V gene TRBV14; tentative D call: TRBD2 (5 bases). This clonotype originated in a man aged 40-49 years with primary liver carcinoma and hepatitis B virus infection. The sample consisted of tumor-adjacent normal liver tissue. CDR3 protein: CASSQETGYKQYF. CDR3 bases: TGTGCCAGCAGCCAAGAAACGGGGTACAAGCAGTACTTC.